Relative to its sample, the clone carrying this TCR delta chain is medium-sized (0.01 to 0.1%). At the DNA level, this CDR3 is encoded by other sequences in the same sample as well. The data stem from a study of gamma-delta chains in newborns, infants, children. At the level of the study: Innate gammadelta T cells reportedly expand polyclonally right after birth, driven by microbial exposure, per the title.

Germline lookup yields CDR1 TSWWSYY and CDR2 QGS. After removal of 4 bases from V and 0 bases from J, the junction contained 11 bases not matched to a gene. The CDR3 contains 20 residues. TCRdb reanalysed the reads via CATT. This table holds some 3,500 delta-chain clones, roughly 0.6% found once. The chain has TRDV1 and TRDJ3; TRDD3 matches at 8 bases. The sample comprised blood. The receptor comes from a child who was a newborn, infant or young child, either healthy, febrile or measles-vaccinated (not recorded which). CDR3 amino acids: CALGGSNWGLSSWDTRQMFF. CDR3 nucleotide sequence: TGTGCTCTTGGGGGTTCCAACTGGGGGCTAAGCTCCTGGGACACCCGACAGATGTTTTTC.